This T cell receptor beta chain was identified in a study of blood T cells in healthy people across ages. Sample donors were healthy Caucasian individuals that came from Russia, aged 6 to 90. Extraction yielded at least 5.5 micrograms of total RNA per sample. V dropped 4 bases and J dropped 5 bases, with 5 bases sitting between them. The CDR3 loop spans 11 amino acids. CDR1 ENHRY and CDR2 SYGVKD come from the germline V gene. A note on this clonotype: Its antigen is still unknown.

Regarding the study as a whole: Total diversity from one million sequenced T cells was likely underestimated.

It was with a sample-barcoded 5' primer and a J-beta primer mix that a second PCR of roughly 7 to 12 cycles was run. Every molecule of cDNA carried a tag from a template-switch adaptor with 12 random nucleotides. TCRdb itself ran the 5' RACE reads through MiXCR, one entry per CDR3 protein. The table has 730,000 or so distinct CDR3 sequences, 40% to 45% seen once; the top ten hold 20% to 25%. The chain carries TRBV10-3 and TRBJ1-2; D gene unclear. The source material was blood. This TCR was sampled from a woman aged 60-70 years in good health. In DNA form, the CDR3 reads TGTGCCATCAGTGTAGGGTATGGCTACACCTTC. Translation gives CAISVGYGYTF.